Below are 25 T cell receptor beta chains sequenced from a single sample in a study of blood T cell repertoires in COVID-19. TCRdb's copy holds only in-frame clones and misses some; the assay was immunoSEQ multiplex PCR. This table holds 200,000 to 300,000 clones, approximately 85% found once. The sequenced sample consisted of peripheral blood. Every receptor here comes from a man aged 50-60 years with COVID-19, enrolled during active disease.

The chain has TRBV4-1 and TRBJ2-5; TRBD2 matches 9 bases. Germline assignment: CDR1 MGHRA and CDR2 YSYEKL. V was pared by 1 base and J by 5 bases, with 5 bases of the junction left unmatched. The CDR3 runs 15 residues. CDR3: CASSQVGGGAETQYF. CDR3 DNA: TGCGCCAGCAGCCAAGTCGGCGGGGGGGCGGAGACCCAGTACTTC.

The rearrangement links TRBV10-3 to TRBJ2-2; 8 bases map to TRBD1. Germline CDR1 is ENHRY and CDR2 is SYGVKD. The CDR3 is 14 amino acids. The junction had 7 bases not matched to a gene; V was cut back by 6 bases and J by 7 bases. CDR3 coding DNA: TGTGCCATCAGCTTAGGACAGGGCGGCGGGGAGCTGTTTTTT. This encodes CAISLGQGGGELFF.

The chain is built from TRBV4-1 and TRBJ2-3; 7 positions agree with TRBD2. Germline trimming cut 4 bases from V and 0 bases from J; bases unmatched to any gene: 4. CDR1 MGHRA and CDR2 YSYEKL come from the germline V gene. The CDR3 is 15 residues long. DNA for the CDR3: TGCGCCAGCAGCCTAGGGCGGGGGAGCACAGATACGCAGTATTTT. It translates to CASSLGRGSTDTQYF.

The V and J genes are TRBV15 and TRBJ2-4; TRBD2 matches 9 bases. The CDR3 spans 19 residues. Germline V CDR1 and CDR2: LNHNV, YYDKDF (reference sequence). Trimming took 5 bases from V and 1 from J; bases not matched to a gene: 15. The CDR3 DNA reads TGTGCCACCAGCGGAAGGACTAGCGACCAGGGAGCTGCCAAAAACATTCAGTACTTC. This translates into CATSGRTSDQGAAKNIQYF.

The chain has TRBV9 and TRBJ2-5; possible D gene TRBD1, 5 bases. Between the trimmed V and J ends, which lost 0 bases and 4 bases, there was a span of 7 bases. CDR1 is SGDLS, CDR2 YYNGEE, per germline. The CDR3 has 13 amino acids. The CDR3 region has the DNA TGTGCCAGCAGCGTAGCCCAGGGAGAGACCCAGTACTTC. It translates to CASSVAQGETQYF.

This clone has more than one count but fewer than ten. An end of the junction does not agree with germline; a read error may underlie this. This chain joins TRBV11-2 and TRBJ2-7, with 12 bases aligning to TRBD2. This CDR3 contains 11 residues. Germline CDR1 reads SGHAT; CDR2 reads FQNNGV. The CDR3 reads CASSNPGLAGF. In nucleotides, the CDR3 is TGTGCCAGCAGCAACCCGGGACTAGCGGGCTTC. The whole variable domain, remainder taken from reference TRBV11-2 and TRBJ2-7, is EAGVAQSPRYKIIEKRQSVAFWCNPISGHATLYWYQQILGQGPKLLIQFQNNGVVDDSQLPKDRFSAERLKGVDSTLKIQPAKLEDSAVYLCASSNPGLAGFGPGTRLTVT.

V and J are TRBV4-3 and TRBJ2-1, with TRBD1 identical over 7 bases. This CDR3 is 15 amino acids long. The germline V gene has CDR1 LGHNA and CDR2 YSLEER. V was pared by 1 base and J by 7 bases, with 7 bases of the junction left unmatched. The CDR3 DNA is TGCGCCAGCAGCCAAGGCTCAGGGGGTCTGAATGAGCAGTTCTTC. Translation: CASSQGSGGLNEQFF.

This chain joins TRBV30 and TRBJ1-3; no definite D call. This CDR3 has 13 amino acids. Trimming shortened V by 8 bases and J by 0 bases, and 11 bases separated the two germline ends. Germline-derived CDR1 and CDR2 are GTSNPN and SVGIG (reference sequence). CDR3 protein: CATNQISGNTIYF. DNA of the CDR3: TGTGCCACTAATCAGATCTCTGGAAACACCATATATTTT.

The chain joins TRBV7-2 to TRBJ1-5; D is unresolved. The CDR3 sequence is 16 residues long. The V end lost 5 bases, the J end lost 2 bases, and 16 bases lay between the germline ends. Per the germline V gene, CDR1 is SGHTA and CDR2 is FQGNSA. Here the CDR3 reads CASSPRRGMGNQPQHF. The CDR3 nucleotides are TGTGCCAGCAGCCCCCGACGAGGGATGGGCAATCAGCCCCAGCATTTT.

This clone was seen a single time. The J gene is TRBJ2-3, the V gene TRBV2; 9 bases are a match to TRBD2. V shed 9 bases, J shed 3 bases, and the junction held 7 bases outside the gene matches. This CDR3 is built from 14 residues. Per germline, CDR1 SNHLY and CDR2 FYNNEI. The CDR3 region is CASKAGGITDTQYF. In DNA form, the CDR3 reads TGTGCCAGTAAAGCGGGGGGAATTACAGATACGCAGTATTTT. The whole variable domain, remainder taken from reference TRBV2 and TRBJ2-3, is EPEVTQTPSHQVTQMGQEVILRCVPISNHLYFYWYRQILGQKVEFLVSFYNNEISEKSEIFDDQFSVERPDGSNFTLKIRSTKLEDSAMYFCASKAGGITDTQYFGPGTRLTVL.

The chain carries TRBV5-3 and TRBJ2-7; no firm D call. TRBV5-3 is an ORF, and what it does is uncertain. The CDR3 runs to 12 residues. V lost 1 base and J lost 6, with 8 bases in between. In nucleotides, the CDR3 is TGTGCCAGAAGCTTGCGCGGCGGCGAGCAGTACTTC. Residues: CARSLRGGEQYF.

The chain couples TRBV3-1 (or the pseudogene TRBV3-2) to TRBJ2-2; no reliable D call. Germline loops: CDR1 LGHDT, CDR2 YNNKEL (reference sequence). V was cut by 4 bases and J by 7 bases, with 10 bases left in between. There are 13 residues in the CDR3. The CDR3 DNA is TGTGCCAGCAGCCGAAAATCCAGCGGGGAGCTGTTTTTT. Its protein is CASSRKSSGELFF.

The gene calls are TRBV19 and TRBJ2-3, with TRBD2 matching 12 bases. V was clipped by 4 bases and J by 6 bases; unmatched bases: 8. Germline lookup yields CDR1 LNHDA and CDR2 SQIVND (reference sequence). This CDR3 has 16 residues. The CDR3 nucleotides read TGTGCCAGTAGTACCGAGCCTAGCGGGGGGGTTGATACGCAGTATTTT. It encodes CASSTEPSGGVDTQYF.

This chain connects TRBV4-3 to TRBJ2-5; unclear D gene. Germline V CDR1 and CDR2: LGHNA, YSLEER. The CDR3 has 13 amino acids. Trimming left V 2 bases short and J 4 bases short, with 8 bases between. In DNA, the CDR3 is TGCGCCAGCAGCCAAAGGCGGAGAGAGACCCAGTACTTC. Its translation is CASSQRRRETQYF.

This clone was counted between two and nine times. The rearrangement links TRBV5-4 to TRBJ2-5; a possible D gene is TRBD1 (6 bases). In germline, CDR1 is SGHNT, CDR2 YYREEE (reference sequence). Trimming shortened V by 0 bases and J by 1 base, and 7 bases separated the two germline ends. The CDR3 runs 14 residues. The CDR3 region has the DNA TGTGCCAGCAGCTTGGAACAGGGCCAAGAGACCCAGTACTTC. Protein product: CASSLEQGQETQYF.

V is TRBV6-5 and J is TRBJ1-2, with 7 bases fitting TRBD1. V lost 7 bases, J lost 1 base, and 6 bases stayed unmatched. CDR3 size: 14 residues. Germline V gene sequence: CDR1 MNHEY, CDR2 SVGAGI. CDR3 loop: CASKRGQLNYGYTF. The CDR3 DNA sequence: TGTGCCAGCAAACGGGGACAGCTTAACTATGGCTACACCTTC.

The chain couples TRBV5-1 to TRBJ1-1; TRBD1 agrees at 7 bases. Trimming at V came to 3 bases and at J to 7 bases, leaving 12 bases not matched to a gene. There are 15 residues in the CDR3. Germline CDR1 reads SGHRS; CDR2 reads YFSETQ. The chain's CDR3 is CASSSQGGARREAFF. The CDR3 region has the DNA TGCGCCAGCAGCTCCCAGGGGGGCGCACGCCGTGAAGCTTTCTTT.

The gene calls are TRBV5-1 and TRBJ2-7, with TRBD1 identical over 10 bases. The CDR3 loop spans 15 amino acids. V lost 4 bases, J lost 3 bases, and 7 bases stayed unmatched. Per the germline V gene, CDR1 is SGHRS and CDR2 is YFSETQ. CDR3 DNA sequence: TGCGCCAGCAGCCCGGACAGGGGGGTTATCTACGAGCAGTACTTC. This translates into CASSPDRGVIYEQYF.

The V gene is TRBV2, the J gene TRBJ2-1; D may be TRBD1 (6 bases). The CDR3 spans 13 residues. Looked up from germline, CDR1 is SNHLY and CDR2 is FYNNEI. V was cut by 5 bases and J by 2 bases, with 7 bases left in between. As DNA, the CDR3 is TGTGCCAGCAGTCGGGACACCTACAATGAGCAGTTCTTC. It specifies CASSRDTYNEQFF. Filled out from reference TRBV2 and TRBJ2-1, the complete variable domain reads EPEVTQTPSHQVTQMGQEVILRCVPISNHLYFYWYRQILGQKVEFLVSFYNNEISEKSEIFDDQFSVERPDGSNFTLKIRSTKLEDSAMYFCASSRDTYNEQFFGPGTRLTVL.

This sequence joins TRBV9 and TRBJ2-1, with TRBD2 identical over 11 bases. The V gene end was trimmed by 3 bases and the J gene end by 0 bases; junction bases not matched to a gene: 2. Germline loops: CDR1 SGDLS, CDR2 YYNGEE. This CDR3 has 16 residues. This chain's CDR3 is CASSGGLAGSYNEQFF. The DNA of the CDR3 is TGTGCCAGCAGCGGCGGACTAGCGGGCTCCTACAATGAGCAGTTCTTC. Using reference TRBV9 and TRBJ2-1 for the parts outside the CDR3, the full variable domain is DSGVTQTPKHLITATGQRVTLRCSPRSGDLSVYWYQQSLDQGLQFLIQYYNGEERAKGNILERFSAQQFPDLHSELNLSSLELGDSALYFCASSGGLAGSYNEQFFGPGTRLTVL.

The V call is TRBV3-1 (or the pseudogene TRBV3-2), the J call TRBJ2-5; 11 bases map to TRBD2. Germline V lookup: CDR1 LGHDT, CDR2 YNNKEL (reference sequence). V gave up 1 base and J gave up 1 base; unmatched junction bases: 11. This CDR3 contains 19 residues. This CDR3 is CASSQVGTTSGGPQETQYF. The CDR3 DNA follows: TGTGCCAGCAGCCAAGTGGGAACAACTAGCGGGGGACCCCAAGAGACCCAGTACTTC.

The rearrangement joins TRBV9 to TRBJ1-2; 9 positions agree with TRBD1. Trimming cost V 2 bases and J 8 bases; bases outside gene matches: 10. The germline gives CDR1 SGDLS, CDR2 YYNGEE. CDR3 length: 15 residues. The CDR3 DNA is TGTGCCAGCAGCGTGCTGGGACAGGGCCAGAGGGGCTACACCTTC. Amino acid sequence: CASSVLGQGQRGYTF.

This chain uses TRBV9 with TRBJ1-4; TRBD1 agrees at 10 bases. Trimming removed 3 bases from V and 2 bases from J; junction bases left unmatched: 7. CDR3 length equals 17 residues. The V gene's germline CDR1 is SGDLS and CDR2 YYNGEE. The CDR3 DNA is TGTGCCAGCAGCGCGGGACAGGGGAGGCCTACTAATGAAAAACTGTTTTTT. Translating it yields CASSAGQGRPTNEKLFF.

The chain is built from TRBV3-1 (or the pseudogene TRBV3-2) and TRBJ2-2; 8 bases are a match to TRBD2. Germline V gene data show CDR1 as LGHDT and CDR2 as YNNKEL (reference sequence). CDR3 length: 17 amino acids. The V gene end was trimmed by 4 bases and the J gene end by 1 base; junction bases not matched to a gene: 8. This CDR3 reads CASSRTAGALNTGELFF. The CDR3 DNA follows: TGTGCCAGCAGCCGTACAGCGGGGGCCCTGAACACCGGGGAGCTGTTTTTT.

The count of this clone is one. The chain couples TRBV7-9 to TRBJ1-4; D is uncertain. CDR3 length: 14 residues. CDR1 and CDR2 from the germline V gene are SEHNR and FQNEAQ (reference sequence). V was pared by 3 bases and J by 3 bases, with 8 bases between. The CDR3 region has the DNA TGTGCCAGCAGCTTCCGGGTGTCTAATGAAAAACTGTTTTTT. This translates into CASSFRVSNEKLFF.